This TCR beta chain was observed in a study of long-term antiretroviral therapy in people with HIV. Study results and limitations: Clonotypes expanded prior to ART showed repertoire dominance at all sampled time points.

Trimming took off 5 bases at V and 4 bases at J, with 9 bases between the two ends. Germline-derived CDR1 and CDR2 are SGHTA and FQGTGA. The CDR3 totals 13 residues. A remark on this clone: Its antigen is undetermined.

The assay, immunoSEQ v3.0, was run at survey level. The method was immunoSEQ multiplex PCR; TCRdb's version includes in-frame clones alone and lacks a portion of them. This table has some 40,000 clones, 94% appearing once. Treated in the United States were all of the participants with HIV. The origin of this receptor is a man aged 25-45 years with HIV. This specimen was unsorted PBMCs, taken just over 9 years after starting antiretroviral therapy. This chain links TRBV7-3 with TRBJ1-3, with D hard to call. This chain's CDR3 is CASSLGPGNTIYF. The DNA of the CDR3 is TGTGCCAGCAGCCTCGGACCGGGAAACACCATATATTTT.